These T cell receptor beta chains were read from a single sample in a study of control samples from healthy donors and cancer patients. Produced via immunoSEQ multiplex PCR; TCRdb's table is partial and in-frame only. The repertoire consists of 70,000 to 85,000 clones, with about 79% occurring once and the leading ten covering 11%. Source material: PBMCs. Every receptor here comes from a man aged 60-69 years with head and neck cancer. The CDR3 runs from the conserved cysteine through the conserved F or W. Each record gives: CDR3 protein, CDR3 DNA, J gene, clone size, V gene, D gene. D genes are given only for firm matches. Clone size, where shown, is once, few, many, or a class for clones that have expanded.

CDR3aa: CASSLGGAGTGELFF
CDR3nt: TGCGCCAGCAGCTTGGGTGGGGCAGGCACCGGGGAGCTGTTTTTT
j_gene: TRBJ2-2
abundance: .
v_gene: TRBV5-1
d_gene: .

CDR3aa: CASSPLLGGWAEAFF
CDR3nt: TGTGCCAGCAGCCCTCTCCTCGGGGGATGGGCTGAAGCTTTCTTT
j_gene: TRBJ1-1
abundance: .
v_gene: TRBV14
d_gene: .

CDR3aa: CASSTRLQETQYF
CDR3nt: TGTGCCAGTAGTACTCGTTTACAGGAGACCCAGTACTTC
j_gene: TRBJ2-5
abundance: .
v_gene: TRBV19
d_gene: .

CDR3aa: CASNWVSGPMTQYF
CDR3nt: TGTGCCAGCAACTGGGTGAGTGGCCCCATGACCCAGTACTTC
j_gene: TRBJ2-5
abundance: .
v_gene: TRBV5-5
d_gene: .

CDR3aa: CASNLLAGESGELFF
CDR3nt: TGTGCCAGCAACTTACTAGCGGGGGAAAGCGGGGAGCTGTTTTTT
j_gene: TRBJ2-2
abundance: .
v_gene: TRBV7-9
d_gene: TRBD2

CDR3aa: CASTQLGPNEQFF
CDR3nt: TGTGCCAGCACGCAACTGGGGCCCAATGAGCAGTTCTTC
j_gene: TRBJ2-1
abundance: once
v_gene: TRBV12-3/TRBV12-4
d_gene: .

CDR3aa: CATDRGRGYGYTF
CDR3nt: TGTGCCACCGACAGGGGGCGGGGATATGGCTACACCTTC
j_gene: TRBJ1-2
abundance: .
v_gene: TRBV6-5
d_gene: TRBD1

CDR3aa: CASTSSTREQYF
CDR3nt: TGTGCCAGCACTTCTAGTACTAGGGAGCAGTACTTC
j_gene: TRBJ2-7
abundance: .
v_gene: TRBV28
d_gene: .

CDR3aa: CSVAGAGGSQPQHF
CDR3nt: TGCAGCGTAGCCGGGGCGGGAGGGAGTCAGCCCCAGCATTTT
j_gene: TRBJ1-5
abundance: .
v_gene: TRBV29-1
d_gene: .

CDR3aa: CASSLGPSYEQYF
CDR3nt: TGTGCCAGCAGCTTAGGGCCCTCCTACGAGCAGTACTTC
j_gene: TRBJ2-7
abundance: few
v_gene: TRBV7-2
d_gene: .

CDR3aa: CASSSRKGELFF
CDR3nt: TGCGCCAGCAGCTCGAGGAAAGGGGAGCTGTTTTTT
j_gene: TRBJ2-2
abundance: .
v_gene: TRBV5-1
d_gene: .

CDR3aa: CASRTSGRTYNEQFF
CDR3nt: TGTGCCAGCAGGACTAGCGGGAGGACCTACAATGAGCAGTTCTTC
j_gene: TRBJ2-1
abundance: .
v_gene: TRBV27
d_gene: TRBD2

CDR3aa: CASSPRAREGEQYF
CDR3nt: TGTGCCAGCTCACCACGGGCCAGGGAAGGCGAGCAGTACTTC
j_gene: TRBJ2-7
abundance: .
v_gene: TRBV18
d_gene: .

CDR3aa: CASSQPEEYEQYF
CDR3nt: TGTGCCAGCAGCCAACCAGAAGAATACGAGCAGTACTTC
j_gene: TRBJ2-7
abundance: .
v_gene: TRBV3-1/TRBV3-2
d_gene: .

CDR3aa: CATTGDNYGYTF
CDR3nt: TGTGCCACCACAGGGGATAACTATGGCTACACCTTC
j_gene: TRBJ1-2
abundance: .
v_gene: TRBV15
d_gene: .

CDR3aa: CASSQGQVNNEQFF
CDR3nt: TGCGCCAGCAGCCAGGGACAGGTCAACAATGAGCAGTTCTTC
j_gene: TRBJ2-1
abundance: .
v_gene: TRBV5-1
d_gene: TRBD1

CDR3aa: CASSPRQRSYEQYF
CDR3nt: TGTGCCAGCAGTCCTCGACAGCGCTCCTACGAGCAGTACTTC
j_gene: TRBJ2-7
abundance: .
v_gene: TRBV28
d_gene: .

CDR3aa: CASSRTVSGNTIYF
CDR3nt: TGCGCCAGCAGTCGGACAGTCTCTGGAAACACCATATATTTT
j_gene: TRBJ1-3
abundance: .
v_gene: TRBV10-1
d_gene: .

CDR3aa: CASSYAGALLNEQFF
CDR3nt: TGTGCCAGCAGTTACGCAGGGGCGCTTTTAAATGAGCAGTTCTTC
j_gene: TRBJ2-1
abundance: once
v_gene: TRBV6-5
d_gene: .

CDR3aa: CASSPASGGDYEQYF
CDR3nt: TGTGCCAGCAGCCCGGCTAGCGGGGGGGACTACGAGCAGTACTTC
j_gene: TRBJ2-7
abundance: .
v_gene: TRBV4-2
d_gene: TRBD2

CDR3aa: CASSLNLQGLLEQYF
CDR3nt: TGTGCCAGCAGCTTAAATCTACAGGGGTTGCTCGAGCAGTACTTC
j_gene: TRBJ2-7
abundance: .
v_gene: TRBV11-2
d_gene: TRBD1

CDR3aa: CALDRGGEKLFF
CDR3nt: TGTGCCTTGGACAGGGGAGGAGAAAAACTGTTTTTT
j_gene: TRBJ1-4
abundance: .
v_gene: TRBV30
d_gene: TRBD1

CDR3aa: CASSYAYQETQYF
CDR3nt: TGTGCCAGCAGTTACGCCTACCAAGAGACCCAGTACTTC
j_gene: TRBJ2-5
abundance: .
v_gene: TRBV6-5
d_gene: .

CDR3aa: CASSTAGGYEQYF
CDR3nt: TGTGCCAGCAGTACCGCGGGAGGATATGAGCAGTACTTC
j_gene: TRBJ2-7
abundance: once
v_gene: TRBV6-5
d_gene: TRBD2

CDR3aa: CASSLPGRSYEQYF
CDR3nt: TGTGCCAGCAGCTTACCAGGGCGGAGCTACGAGCAGTACTTC
j_gene: TRBJ2-7
abundance: .
v_gene: TRBV11-2
d_gene: .

CDR3aa: CASSLGHLGNTGELFF
CDR3nt: TGTGCCAGCAGCTTGGGGCACCTGGGAAACACCGGGGAGCTGTTTTTT
j_gene: TRBJ2-2
abundance: .
v_gene: TRBV5-6
d_gene: .

CDR3aa: CATSDFSYYGNTEAFF
CDR3nt: TGTGCCACCAGTGATTTTAGCTACTATGGAAACACTGAAGCTTTCTTT
j_gene: TRBJ1-1
abundance: .
v_gene: TRBV24-1
d_gene: .

CDR3aa: CASSSAYTGELFF
CDR3nt: TGTGCCAGCAGCTCGGCCTATACCGGGGAGCTGTTTTTT
j_gene: TRBJ2-2
abundance: .
v_gene: TRBV11-3
d_gene: .

CDR3aa: CSATGNGGYTF
CDR3nt: TGCAGTGCTACCGGGAACGGTGGCTACACCTTC
j_gene: TRBJ1-2
abundance: .
v_gene: TRBV20-1
d_gene: .

CDR3aa: CASSETGGNEQTQYF
CDR3nt: TGTGCCAGTTCTGAGACAGGGGGCAACGAGCAGACCCAGTACTTC
j_gene: TRBJ2-5
abundance: once
v_gene: TRBV19
d_gene: TRBD1

CDR3aa: CASSSGQQGDEKLFF
CDR3nt: TGCGCCAGCAGCTCTGGGCAGCAAGGTGATGAAAAACTGTTTTTT
j_gene: TRBJ1-4
abundance: .
v_gene: TRBV5-1
d_gene: .

CDR3aa: CASSPGAGIPSYEQYF
CDR3nt: TGCGCCAGCAGCCCTGGGGCGGGGATACCCTCCTACGAGCAGTACTTC
j_gene: TRBJ2-7
abundance: .
v_gene: TRBV5-1
d_gene: .

CDR3aa: CASSLWGRLYEQYF
CDR3nt: TGTGCCAGCAGCTTGTGGGGCAGACTTTACGAGCAGTACTTC
j_gene: TRBJ2-7
abundance: .
v_gene: TRBV5-4
d_gene: .

CDR3aa: CAISPEGGQETQYF
CDR3nt: TGTGCCATCAGTCCCGAGGGGGGCCAAGAGACCCAGTACTTC
j_gene: TRBJ2-5
abundance: .
v_gene: TRBV10-3
d_gene: .

CDR3aa: CASSPPASGKGETQYF
CDR3nt: TGTGCCAGCTCACCACCCGCTAGCGGGAAAGGAGAGACCCAGTACTTC
j_gene: TRBJ2-5
abundance: .
v_gene: TRBV18
d_gene: TRBD2